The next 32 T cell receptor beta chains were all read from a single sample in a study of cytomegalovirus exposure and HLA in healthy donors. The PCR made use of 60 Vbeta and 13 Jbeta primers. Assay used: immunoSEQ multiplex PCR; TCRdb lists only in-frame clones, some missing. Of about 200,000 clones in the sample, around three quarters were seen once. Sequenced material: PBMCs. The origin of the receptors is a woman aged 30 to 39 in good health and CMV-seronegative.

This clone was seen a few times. DNA for the CDR3: TGTGCCAGCAGCTCGGACAGGCTCGGAGAGCAGTACTTC. Translating it yields CASSSDRLGEQYF. The J gene is TRBJ2-7, the V gene TRBV5-4, with 7 positions matching TRBD1. The trim removed 3 bases at V and 7 bases at J, leaving 7 bases unmatched. This CDR3 is built from 13 residues. Per germline, CDR1 SGHNT and CDR2 YYREEE (reference sequence).

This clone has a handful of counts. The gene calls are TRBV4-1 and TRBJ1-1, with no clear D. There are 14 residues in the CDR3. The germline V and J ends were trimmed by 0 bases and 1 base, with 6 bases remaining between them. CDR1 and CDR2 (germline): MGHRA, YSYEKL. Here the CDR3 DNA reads TGCGCCAGCAGCCAAGAAGTCAGGAACACTGAAGCTTTCTTT. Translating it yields CASSQEVRNTEAFF.

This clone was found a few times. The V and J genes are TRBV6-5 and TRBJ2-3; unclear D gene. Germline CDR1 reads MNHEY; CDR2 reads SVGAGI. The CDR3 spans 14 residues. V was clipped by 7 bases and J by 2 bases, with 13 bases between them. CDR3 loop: CASNDKIDTDTQYF. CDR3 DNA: TGTGCCAGCAACGACAAGATCGACACAGATACGCAGTATTTT.

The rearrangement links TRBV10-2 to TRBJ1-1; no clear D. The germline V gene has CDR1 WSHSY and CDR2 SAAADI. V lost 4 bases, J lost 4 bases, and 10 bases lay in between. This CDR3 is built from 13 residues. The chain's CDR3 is CASSGALSTEAFF. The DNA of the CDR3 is TGCGCCAGCAGTGGGGCCCTGAGCACTGAAGCTTTCTTT.

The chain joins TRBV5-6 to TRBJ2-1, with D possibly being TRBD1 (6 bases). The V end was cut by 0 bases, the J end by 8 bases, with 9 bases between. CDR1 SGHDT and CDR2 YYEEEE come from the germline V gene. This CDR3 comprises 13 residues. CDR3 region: CASSLGRGDEQFF. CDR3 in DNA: TGTGCCAGCAGCTTGGGCAGGGGAGATGAGCAGTTCTTC.

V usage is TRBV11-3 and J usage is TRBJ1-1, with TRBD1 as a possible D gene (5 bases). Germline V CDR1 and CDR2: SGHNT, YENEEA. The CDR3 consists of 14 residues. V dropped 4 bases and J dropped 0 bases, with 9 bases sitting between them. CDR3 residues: CASSSGGMNTEAFF. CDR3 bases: TGTGCCAGCAGCTCCGGGGGTATGAACACTGAAGCTTTCTTT.

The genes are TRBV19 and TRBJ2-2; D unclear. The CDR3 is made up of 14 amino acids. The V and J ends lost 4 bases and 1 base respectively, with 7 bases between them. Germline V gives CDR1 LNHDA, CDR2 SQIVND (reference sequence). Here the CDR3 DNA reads TGTGCCAGTAGTACACTATTGAACACCGGGGAGCTGTTTTTT. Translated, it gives CASSTLLNTGELFF.

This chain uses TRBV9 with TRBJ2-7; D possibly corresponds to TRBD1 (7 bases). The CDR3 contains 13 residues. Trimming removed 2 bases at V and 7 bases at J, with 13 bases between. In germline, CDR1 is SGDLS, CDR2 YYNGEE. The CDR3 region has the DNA TGTGCCAGCAGCGTCCGCCAGGGGGGTGAGCAGTACTTC. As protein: CASSVRQGGEQYF.

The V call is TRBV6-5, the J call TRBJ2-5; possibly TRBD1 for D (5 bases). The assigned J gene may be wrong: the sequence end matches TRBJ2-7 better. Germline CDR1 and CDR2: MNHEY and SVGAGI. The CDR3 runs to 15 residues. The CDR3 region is CASSYSAGPPYEQYF. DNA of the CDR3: TGTGCCAGCAGTTACTCTGCAGGGCCGCCGTACGAGCAGTACTTC.

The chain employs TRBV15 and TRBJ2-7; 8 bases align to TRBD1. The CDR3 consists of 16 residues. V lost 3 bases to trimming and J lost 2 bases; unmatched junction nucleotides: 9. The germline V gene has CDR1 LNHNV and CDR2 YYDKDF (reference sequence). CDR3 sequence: CATSRGSGTGTYEQYF. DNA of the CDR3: TGTGCCACCAGCAGGGGTTCAGGGACAGGAACCTACGAGCAGTACTTC.

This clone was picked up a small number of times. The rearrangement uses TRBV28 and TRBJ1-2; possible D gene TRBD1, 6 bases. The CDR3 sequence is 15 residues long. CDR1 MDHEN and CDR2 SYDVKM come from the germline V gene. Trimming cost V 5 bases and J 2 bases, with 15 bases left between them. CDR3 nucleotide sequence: TGTGCCAGCAGTGTCCACTTACAGGGAAACTATGGCTACACCTTC. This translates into CASSVHLQGNYGYTF.

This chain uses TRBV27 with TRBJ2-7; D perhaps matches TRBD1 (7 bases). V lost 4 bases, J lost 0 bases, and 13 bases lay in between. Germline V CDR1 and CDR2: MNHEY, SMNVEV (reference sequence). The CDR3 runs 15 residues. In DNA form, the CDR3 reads TGTGCCAGCAGTTCCCTCAGGGGGGACTCCTACGAGCAGTACTTC. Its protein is CASSSLRGDSYEQYF.

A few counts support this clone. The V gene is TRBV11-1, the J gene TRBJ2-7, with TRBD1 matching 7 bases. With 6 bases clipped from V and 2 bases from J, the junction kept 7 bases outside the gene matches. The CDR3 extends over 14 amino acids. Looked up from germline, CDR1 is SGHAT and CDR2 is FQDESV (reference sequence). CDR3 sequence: CASSDRAAPYEQYF. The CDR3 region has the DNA TGTGCCAGCAGTGACAGGGCGGCCCCCTACGAGCAGTACTTC.

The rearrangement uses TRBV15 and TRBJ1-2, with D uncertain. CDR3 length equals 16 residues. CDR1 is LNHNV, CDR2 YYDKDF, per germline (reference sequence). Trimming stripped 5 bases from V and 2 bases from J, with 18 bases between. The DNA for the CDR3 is TGTGCCACCAGCCTTGGACTAACCCTGGGGAACTATGGCTACACCTTC. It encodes CATSLGLTLGNYGYTF.

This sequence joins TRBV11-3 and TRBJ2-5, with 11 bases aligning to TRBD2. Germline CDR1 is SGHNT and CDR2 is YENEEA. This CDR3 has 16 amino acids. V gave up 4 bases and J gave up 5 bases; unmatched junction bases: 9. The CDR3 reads CASSSSTTSGKETQYF. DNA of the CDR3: TGTGCCAGCAGCTCCTCAACGACTAGCGGGAAGGAGACCCAGTACTTC.

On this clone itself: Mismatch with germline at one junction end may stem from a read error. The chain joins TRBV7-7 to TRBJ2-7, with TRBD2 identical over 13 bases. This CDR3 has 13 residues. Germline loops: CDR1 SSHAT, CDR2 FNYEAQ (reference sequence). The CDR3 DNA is TGTGCTAGCAGCCGGACTAGCGGGAGTAAGCAGTACTTC. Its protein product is CASSRTSGSKQYF.

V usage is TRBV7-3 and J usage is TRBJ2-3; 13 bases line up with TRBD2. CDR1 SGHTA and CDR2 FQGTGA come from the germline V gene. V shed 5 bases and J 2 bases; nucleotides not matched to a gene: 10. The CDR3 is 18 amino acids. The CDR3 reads CASSSIPGTSGDTDTQYF. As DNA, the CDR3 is TGTGCCAGCAGCAGTATCCCCGGGACTAGCGGGGACACAGATACGCAGTATTTT.

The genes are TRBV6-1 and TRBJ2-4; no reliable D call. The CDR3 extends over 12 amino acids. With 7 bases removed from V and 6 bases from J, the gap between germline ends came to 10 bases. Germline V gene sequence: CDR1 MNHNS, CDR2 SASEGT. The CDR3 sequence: CASTGQGNIQYF. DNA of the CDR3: TGTGCCAGCACTGGGCAAGGAAACATTCAGTACTTC.

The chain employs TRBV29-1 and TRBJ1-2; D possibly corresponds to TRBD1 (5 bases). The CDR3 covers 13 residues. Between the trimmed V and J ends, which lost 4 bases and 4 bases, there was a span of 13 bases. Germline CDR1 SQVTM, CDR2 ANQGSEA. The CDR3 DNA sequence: TGCAGCGTTGGAGACAGTCGGAGCTATGGCTACACCTTC. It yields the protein CSVGDSRSYGYTF.

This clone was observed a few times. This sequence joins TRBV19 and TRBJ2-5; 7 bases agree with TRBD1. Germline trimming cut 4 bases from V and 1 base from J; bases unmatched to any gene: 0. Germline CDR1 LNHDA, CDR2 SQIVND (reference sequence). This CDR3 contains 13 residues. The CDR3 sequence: CASSTGGQETQYF. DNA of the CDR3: TGTGCCAGTAGTACAGGGGGCCAAGAGACCCAGTACTTC.

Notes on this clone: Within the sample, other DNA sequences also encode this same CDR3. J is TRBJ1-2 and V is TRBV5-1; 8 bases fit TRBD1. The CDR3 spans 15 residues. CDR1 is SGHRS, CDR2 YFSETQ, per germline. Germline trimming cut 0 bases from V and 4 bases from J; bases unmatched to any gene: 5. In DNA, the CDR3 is TGCGCCAGCAGCTTGGCAGCAGGGGGCGGCTATGGCTACACCTTC. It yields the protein CASSLAAGGGYGYTF.

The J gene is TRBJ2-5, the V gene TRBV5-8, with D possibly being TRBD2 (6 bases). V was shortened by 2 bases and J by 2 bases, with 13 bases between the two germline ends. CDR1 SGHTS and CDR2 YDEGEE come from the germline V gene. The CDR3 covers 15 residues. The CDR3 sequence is CASSFGGNTQETQYF. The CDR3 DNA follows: TGTGCCAGCAGCTTCGGGGGTAATACTCAAGAGACCCAGTACTTC.

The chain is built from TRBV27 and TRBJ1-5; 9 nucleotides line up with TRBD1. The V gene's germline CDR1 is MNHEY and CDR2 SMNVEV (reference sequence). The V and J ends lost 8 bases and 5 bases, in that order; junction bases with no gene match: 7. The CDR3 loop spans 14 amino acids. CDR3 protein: CASGPGQGYQPQHF. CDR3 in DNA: TGTGCCAGCGGACCGGGACAGGGATATCAGCCCCAGCATTTT.

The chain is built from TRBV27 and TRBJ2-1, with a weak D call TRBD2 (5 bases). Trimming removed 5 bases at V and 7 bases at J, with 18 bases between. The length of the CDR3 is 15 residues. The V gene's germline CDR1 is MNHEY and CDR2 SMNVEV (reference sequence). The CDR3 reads CASSGRGLLFNEQFF. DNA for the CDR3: TGTGCCAGCAGTGGCCGAGGACTCCTCTTTAATGAGCAGTTCTTC.

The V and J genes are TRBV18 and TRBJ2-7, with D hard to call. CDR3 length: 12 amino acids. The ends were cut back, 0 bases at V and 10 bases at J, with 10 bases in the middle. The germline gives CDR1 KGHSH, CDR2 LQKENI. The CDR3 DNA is TGTGCCAGCTCACCACCCGGAACAGAACAGTACTTC. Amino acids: CASSPPGTEQYF.

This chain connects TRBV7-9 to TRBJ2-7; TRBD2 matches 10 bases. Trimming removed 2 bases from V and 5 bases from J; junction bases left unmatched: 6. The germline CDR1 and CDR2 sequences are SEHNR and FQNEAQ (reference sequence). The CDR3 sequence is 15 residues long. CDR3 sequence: CASSLPSGGEDEQYF. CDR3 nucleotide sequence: TGTGCCAGCAGCTTACCCAGCGGGGGGGAAGACGAGCAGTACTTC.

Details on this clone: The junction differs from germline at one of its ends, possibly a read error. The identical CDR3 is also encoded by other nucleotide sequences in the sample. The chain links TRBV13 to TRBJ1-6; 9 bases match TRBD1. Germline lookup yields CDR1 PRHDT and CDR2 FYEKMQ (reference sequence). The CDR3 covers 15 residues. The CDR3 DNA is TGTGCTAGCAGCGCGGGGACAGGGATCAATTCACCCCTCCACTTT. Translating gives CASSAGTGINSPLHF. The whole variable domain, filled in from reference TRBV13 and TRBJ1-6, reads AAGVIQSPRHLIKEKRETATLKCYPIPRHDTVYWYQQGPGQDPQFLISFYEKMQSDKGSIPDRFSAQQFSDYHSELNMSSLELGDSALYFCASSAGTGINSPLHFGNGTRLTVT.

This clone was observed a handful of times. CDR3 residues: CASSLGGGAGTQYF. CDR3 nucleotides: TGTGCCAGCAGCTTGGGAGGGGGGGCCGGGACCCAGTACTTC. The V gene is TRBV7-3, the J gene TRBJ2-5; the D gene is possibly TRBD2 (7 bases). CDR3 size: 14 residues. Between the trimmed V and J ends, which lost 3 bases and 7 bases, there was a span of 15 bases. Per the germline V gene, CDR1 is SGHTA and CDR2 is FQGTGA.

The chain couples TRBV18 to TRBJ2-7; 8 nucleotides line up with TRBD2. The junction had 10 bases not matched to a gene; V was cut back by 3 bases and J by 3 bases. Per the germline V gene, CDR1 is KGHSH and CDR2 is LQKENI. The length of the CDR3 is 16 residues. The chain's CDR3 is CASSPSRGSGIYEQYF. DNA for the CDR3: TGTGCCAGCTCACCCTCTCGGGGTAGCGGGATCTACGAGCAGTACTTC.

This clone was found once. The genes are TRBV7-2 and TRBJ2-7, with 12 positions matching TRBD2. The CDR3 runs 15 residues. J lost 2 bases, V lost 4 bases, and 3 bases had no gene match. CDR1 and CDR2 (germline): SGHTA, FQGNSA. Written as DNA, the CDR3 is TGTGCCAGCAGCTCAAGGACTAGCGGGGCCTACGAGCAGTACTTC. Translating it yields CASSSRTSGAYEQYF.

The CDR3 bases are TGTGCCAGCAGCTTAGCGGGAAGCGGGGGGCGAGATACGCAGTATTTT. This codes for CASSLAGSGGRDTQYF. The chain is built from TRBV7-8 and TRBJ2-3, with 9 nucleotides matching TRBD2. V lost 0 bases to trimming and J lost 5 bases; unmatched junction nucleotides: 6. Germline lookup yields CDR1 SGHVS and CDR2 FQNEAQ. The CDR3 consists of 16 residues.

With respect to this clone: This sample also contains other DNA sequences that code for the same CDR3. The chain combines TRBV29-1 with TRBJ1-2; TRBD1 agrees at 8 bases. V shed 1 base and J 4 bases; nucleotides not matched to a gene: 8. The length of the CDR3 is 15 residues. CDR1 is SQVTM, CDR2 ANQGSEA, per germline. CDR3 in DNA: TGCAGCGTTGAAGGCTCCCGGACAGGGCTCTATGGCTACACCTTC. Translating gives CSVEGSRTGLYGYTF.